Here is one TCR beta chain with its context. What it recognizes is unknown. The iRepertoire nested amplicon-rescue multiplex PCR amplified TCR alpha and beta CDR3s from RNA. TCRdb reanalysed the multiplex PCR reads using MiXCR and keeps one entry per CDR3 protein. The repertoire consists of approximately 100,000 distinct CDR3 sequences, with 25% to 30% occurring once and the leading ten covering about 30%. These data come from a study of glioma-infiltrating T cells. Study findings and constraints: Gliomas, especially low-grade, showed above-expected tissue-blood divergence; non-neoplastic patients showed below. Only very few CDR3 sequences appeared in both tissue and blood.

From germline, CDR1 is DFQATT and CDR2 SNEGSKA (reference sequence). The CDR3 length is 16 residues. Trimming removed 3 bases from V and 9 bases from J, with 24 bases in between. Sequenced: glioma tissue, nonneoplastic brain tissue, or PBMCs (not recorded which). The receptor comes from a human donor with low-grade glioma or glioblastoma, undergoing nonglioma brain surgery, or in good health (not recorded which). The chain uses TRBV20-1 and TRBJ2-1, with D uncertain. The CDR3 nucleotides are TGCAGTGCTAGTCTCGACCGATCCGCCGGGTGGGCTGAGCAGTTCTTC. It specifies CSASLDRSAGWAEQFF.